What follows is one TCR beta chain and its context. The sample comes from a study of control samples from healthy donors and cancer patients. Sequenced by immunoSEQ multiplex PCR; TCRdb stores in-frame clones only, minus some. Here the sample spans about 100,000 clones, over 75% being singletons. The ends were cut back, 0 bases at V and 3 bases at J, with 8 bases in the middle. The CDR3 totals 14 residues. Per the germline V gene, CDR1 is LNHNV and CDR2 is YYDKDF (reference sequence). This clonotype was sampled from a woman between 50 and 59 years old in good health. Sequenced sample: blood. The J gene is TRBJ2-5, the V gene TRBV15; the D gene is possibly TRBD1 (5 bases). In DNA form, the CDR3 reads TGTGCCACCAGCAGAGATGTAGGGGAAGAGACCCAGTACTTC. Translating it yields CATSRDVGEETQYF.